This T cell receptor beta chain is drawn from a study of OX40 agonist ivuxolimab in advanced cancers. Study-wide context: Ivuxolimab was a fully human IgG2 agonistic monoclonal antibody targeting the costimulatory receptor OX40 (CD134). Intravenous ivuxolimab was administered to patients every 2 weeks at six dose levels: 0.01, 0.1, 0.3, 1.5, 3 and 10 mg/kg. Among the 50 to 55 dose-escalation patients, approximately 20 had hepatocellular carcinoma, some 15 melanoma, 9 renal cell carcinoma and 9 head and neck cancer. The dose-escalation cohort was almost 85% male with a mean age of 60 years, ranging from 23 to 79. The purpose of peripheral TCRbeta sequencing was to test whether ivuxolimab changed TCR sequence diversity and led to clonal T-cell expansion. The paper reports the monotherapy dose-escalation portion (N of about 47 patients) of the phase I ivuxolimab trial. Patients were allowed to have had prior anti-PD-1, anti-PD-L1 or anti-CTLA-4 therapy, and 40% to 45% of the dose-escalation patients had previously received checkpoint inhibitors. Three dose-escalation patients achieved partial responses, one with hepatocellular carcinoma and two with cutaneous melanoma.

The trial excluded patients who had a history of autoimmune disease or were on systemic immunosuppression. Peripheral blood for TCR sequencing was drawn from every dose cohort at baseline, at cycle 4 day 1 and at cycle 7 day 1. Samples were obtained from an open-label, multicenter, first-in-human phase I dose-escalation trial of ivuxolimab. Adults with locally advanced or metastatic melanoma, renal cell carcinoma, hepatocellular carcinoma or head and neck squamous cell carcinoma were enrolled in the trial. Before TCR sequencing, CD4+ and CD8+ T cells were separately sorted from peripheral blood. With regard to this clone: No cognate antigen has been identified for it. Base qualities are not recorded, but no much larger clone differs from it by a single base.

The CDR3 contains 15 residues, cysteine and phenylalanine counted. The DNA shown is the 45-base CDR3, in frame from base 1. From the germline V gene (reference sequence), CDR1 is GTSNPN and CDR2 is SVGIG. At the junction V is shortened by 3 bases and J by 0 bases; bases outside the gene matches: 7. Genomic DNA was isolated from the sorted cells so that the TCRbeta CDR3 region could be sequenced. The immunoSEQ Assay was used for sequencing of TCRbeta CDR3 regions. TCRdb stores this immuneACCESS table with in-frame sequences only. Part of the clones is absent; in the studies checked, under half of the shortfall reflects unresolved V genes, and no reason is known for the rest. Here the sample has 40,000 to 60,000 clones; 88% occur a single time. The ten most abundant clones make up 3% to 4% of the sample. Broader findings and caveats from the paper: Low levels of normalized T-cell clonal expansion were also seen in some nonresponding patients. After ivuxolimab, CD8+ T cells had more expanded clones than CD4+ T cells on average. Antigen specificity was not determined for the clonally expanded peripheral T cells. In the 0.1-3.0 mg/kg groups, partial responders had among the lowest normalized peripheral clonal expansion, particularly in CD8+ T cells. Clonal expansion of both CD4+ and CD8+ blood T cells was observed from baseline to week 6 at doses 0.1 to 3.0 mg/kg.

Recombination connected TRBV30 to TRBJ1-2; 7 of the junction bases match TRBD1. This specimen consisted of CD4+ or CD8+ T cells sorted from blood, obtained in a trial of the OX40 agonist ivuxolimab. The source is an adult with an advanced solid tumor such as melanoma, head and neck, liver or kidney cancer. For the CDR3, the sequence is CAWSGGTAANYGYTF. The nucleotides are TGTGCCTGGAGCGGAGGGACAGCCGCTAACTATGGCTACACCTTC.